This T cell receptor beta chain was identified during a study of T cells after yellow fever vaccination. Study-wide points: There was a possibility that FACS-sorted repertoires contained abundant clonotypes contaminating from the bulk population. Weaker in magnitude, the secondary response showed a faster peak on day 5 versus 15. Boosting was followed by the reappearance of most primary-vaccination clones (roughly 95% CD4, around 91% CD8).

There are a few counts of this clonotype. Its antigen is undetermined. Germline-derived CDR1 and CDR2 are LGHNA and YSLEER. This CDR3 spans 15 amino acids. V lost 0 bases and J lost 5, with 8 bases in between. Template switching with 5'RACE generated the TCR cDNA and added a universal primer site and UMIs. Using its own MiXCR run on the 5' RACE reads, TCRdb lists one record per CDR3 protein. This table has hundreds of thousands of distinct CDR3 sequences, roughly a sixth appearing once. V is TRBV4-3 and J is TRBJ1-6; D possibly corresponds to TRBD1 (5 bases). Sequences were derived from PBMCs, sampled before the yellow fever booster vaccination. This clonotype was obtained from a man aged 18 to 29 who received the YFV17D yellow fever vaccine. The CDR3 sequence: CASSQDGGNNSPLHF. CDR3 bases: TGCGCCAGCAGCCAAGATGGGGGAAATAATTCACCCCTCCACTTT.